This entry lists 5 T cell receptor beta chains sequenced from one sample in a study of blood T cell repertoires in COVID-19. TCRdb's copy holds only in-frame clones and misses some; the assay was immunoSEQ multiplex PCR. This sample carries 160,000 or so clones, roughly 88% of them seen once, and the ten largest clones take less than 8%. Material for sequencing was PBMCs or T cells enriched from blood (not recorded which). These receptor sequences come from a woman aged 50 to 65 who had recovered from COVID-19.

The chain carries TRBV3-1 (or the pseudogene TRBV3-2) and TRBJ2-2, with no clear D. The CDR3 is 17 residues long. Germline V lookup: CDR1 LGHDT, CDR2 YNNKEL (reference sequence). Trimming removed 4 bases from V and 3 bases from J, with 18 bases in between. The CDR3 nucleotides are TGTGCCAGCAGCCCTCTTCACAGCTTACCCGACACCGGGGAGCTGTTTTTT. This translates into CASSPLHSLPDTGELFF.

The chain joins TRBV12-3 or TRBV12-4 to TRBJ2-5; 7 nucleotides align to TRBD1. Germline trimming cut 4 bases from V and 5 bases from J; bases unmatched to any gene: 4. The CDR3 runs to 13 residues. The CDR3 protein is CASSSRGLETQYF. CDR3 DNA sequence: TGTGCCAGCAGTTCGAGGGGGCTCGAGACCCAGTACTTC.

This clone was found a few times. The chain combines TRBV27 with TRBJ1-2; 9 bases match TRBD1. This CDR3 region has 16 residues. Germline CDR1 MNHEY, CDR2 SMNVEV (reference sequence). The V and J ends lost 6 bases and 4 bases, in that order; junction bases with no gene match: 12. Written as DNA, the CDR3 is TGTGCCAGCAGAAGTCTACAAGGGACAGGGCTCTATGGCTACACCTTC. Translated, it gives CASRSLQGTGLYGYTF.

The J gene is TRBJ1-1, the V gene TRBV5-1; D is ambiguous. The CDR3 contains 13 residues. V lost 3 bases, J lost 0 bases, and 6 bases lay in between. The germline V gene encodes CDR1 SGHRS and CDR2 YFSETQ. CDR3 sequence reads: CASSSDLNTEAFF. The CDR3 DNA follows: TGCGCCAGCAGCTCAGACTTGAACACTGAAGCTTTCTTT.

The chain has TRBV27 and TRBJ2-1; TRBD1 might be the D (6 bases). The germline V and J ends were trimmed by 5 bases and 6 bases, with 11 bases remaining between them. The germline gives CDR1 MNHEY, CDR2 SMNVEV (reference sequence). This CDR3 has 13 residues. CDR3 sequence (DNA): TGTGCCAGCAGTCCTAGGGGGAGCAATGAGCAGTTCTTC. It yields the protein CASSPRGSNEQFF.